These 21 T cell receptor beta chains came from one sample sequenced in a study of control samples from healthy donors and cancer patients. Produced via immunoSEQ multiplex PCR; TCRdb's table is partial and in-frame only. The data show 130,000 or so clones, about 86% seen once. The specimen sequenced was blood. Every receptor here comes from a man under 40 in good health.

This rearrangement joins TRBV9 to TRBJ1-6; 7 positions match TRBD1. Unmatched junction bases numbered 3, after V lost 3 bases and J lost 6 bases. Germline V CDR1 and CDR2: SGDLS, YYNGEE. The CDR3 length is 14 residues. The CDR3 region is CASSGQGGNSPLHF. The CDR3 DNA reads TGTGCCAGCAGCGGACAGGGTGGTAATTCACCCCTCCACTTT.

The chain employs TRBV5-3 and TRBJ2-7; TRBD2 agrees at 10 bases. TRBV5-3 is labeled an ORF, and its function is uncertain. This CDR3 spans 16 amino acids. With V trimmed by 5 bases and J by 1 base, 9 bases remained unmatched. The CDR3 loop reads CARREPSGGGSYEQYV. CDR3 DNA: TGTGCCAGAAGGGAACCTAGCGGGGGAGGGTCCTACGAGCAGTACGTC.

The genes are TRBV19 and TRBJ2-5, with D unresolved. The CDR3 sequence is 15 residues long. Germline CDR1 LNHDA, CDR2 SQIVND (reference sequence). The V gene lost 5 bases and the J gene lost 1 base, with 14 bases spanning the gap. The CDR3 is CASSSSRWSQETQYF. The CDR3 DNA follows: TGTGCCAGTAGTTCCTCCCGCTGGAGCCAAGAGACCCAGTACTTC.

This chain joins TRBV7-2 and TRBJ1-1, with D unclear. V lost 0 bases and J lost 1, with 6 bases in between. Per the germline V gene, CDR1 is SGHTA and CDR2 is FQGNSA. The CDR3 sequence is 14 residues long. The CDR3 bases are TGTGCCAGCAGCTTAGCGCAAAGGAACACTGAAGCTTTCTTT. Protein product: CASSLAQRNTEAFF.

The CDR3 DNA reads as TGTGCCAGCAGCTTCCGGGGGGCTTCCTACAATGAGCAGTTCTTC. This sequence encodes CASSFRGASYNEQFF. The chain uses TRBV5-8 and TRBJ2-1; weak D call: TRBD2 (7 bases). V shed 2 bases and J shed 1 base, with 10 bases lying between them. Per the germline V gene, CDR1 is SGHTS and CDR2 is YDEGEE. The CDR3 totals 15 residues.

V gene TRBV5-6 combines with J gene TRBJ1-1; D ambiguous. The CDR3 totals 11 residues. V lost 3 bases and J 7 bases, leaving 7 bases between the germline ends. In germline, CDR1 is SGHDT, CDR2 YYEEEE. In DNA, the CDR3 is TGTGCCAGCAGCTGGGGAGATGAAGCTTTCTTT. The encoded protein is CASSWGDEAFF.

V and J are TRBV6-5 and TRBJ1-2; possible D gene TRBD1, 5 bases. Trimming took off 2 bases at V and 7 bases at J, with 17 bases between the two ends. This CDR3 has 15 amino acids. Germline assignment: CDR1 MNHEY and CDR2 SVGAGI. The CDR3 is CASSYQGEGFLGYTF. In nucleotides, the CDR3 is TGTGCCAGCAGTTACCAGGGCGAGGGGTTCCTTGGCTACACCTTC.

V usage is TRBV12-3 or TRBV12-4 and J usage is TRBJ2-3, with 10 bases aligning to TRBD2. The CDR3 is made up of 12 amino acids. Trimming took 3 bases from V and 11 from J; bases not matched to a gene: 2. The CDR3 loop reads CASSLGLARQYF. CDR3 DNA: TGTGCCAGCAGTTTGGGACTAGCGAGGCAGTATTTT.

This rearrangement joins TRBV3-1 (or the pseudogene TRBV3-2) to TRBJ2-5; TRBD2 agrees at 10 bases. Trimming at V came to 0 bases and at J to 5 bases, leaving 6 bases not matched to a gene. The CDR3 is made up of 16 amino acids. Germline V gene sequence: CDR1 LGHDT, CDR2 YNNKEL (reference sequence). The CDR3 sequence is CASSQELAGAGETQYF. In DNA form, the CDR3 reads TGTGCCAGCAGCCAAGAGCTAGCGGGGGCGGGGGAGACCCAGTACTTC.

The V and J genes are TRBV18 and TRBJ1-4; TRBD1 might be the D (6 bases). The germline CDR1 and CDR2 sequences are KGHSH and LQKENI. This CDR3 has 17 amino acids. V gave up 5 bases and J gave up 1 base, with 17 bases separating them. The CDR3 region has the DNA TGTGCCAGCTCATCAACTCCTCCGGGACAAACTAATGAAAAACTGTTTTTT. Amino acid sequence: CASSSTPPGQTNEKLFF.

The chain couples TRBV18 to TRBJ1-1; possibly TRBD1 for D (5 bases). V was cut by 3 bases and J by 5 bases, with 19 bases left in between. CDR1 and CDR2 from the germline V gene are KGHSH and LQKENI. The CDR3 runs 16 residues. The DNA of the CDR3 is TGTGCCAGCTCACCCACCTCAAGGGGAAGTGGTACTGAAGCTTTCTTT. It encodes CASSPTSRGSGTEAFF.

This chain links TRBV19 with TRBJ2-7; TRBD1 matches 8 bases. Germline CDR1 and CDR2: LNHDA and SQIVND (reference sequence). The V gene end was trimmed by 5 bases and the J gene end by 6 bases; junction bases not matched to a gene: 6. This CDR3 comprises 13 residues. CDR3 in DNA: TGTGCCAGTAGTGACAGGGGCTGGGGCGAGCAGTACTTC. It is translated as CASSDRGWGEQYF.

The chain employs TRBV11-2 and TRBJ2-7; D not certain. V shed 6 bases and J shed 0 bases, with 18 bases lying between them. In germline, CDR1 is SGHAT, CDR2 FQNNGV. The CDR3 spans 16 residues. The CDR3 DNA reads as TGTGCCAGCAGTATCAGGTCCGACGGTTCCTCCTACGAGCAGTACTTC. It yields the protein CASSIRSDGSSYEQYF.

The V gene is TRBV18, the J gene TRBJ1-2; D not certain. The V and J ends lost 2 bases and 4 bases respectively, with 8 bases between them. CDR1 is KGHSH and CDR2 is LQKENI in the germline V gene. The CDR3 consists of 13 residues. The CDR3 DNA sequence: TGTGCCAGCTCACCAGACTCGGCCTATGGCTACACCTTC. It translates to CASSPDSAYGYTF.

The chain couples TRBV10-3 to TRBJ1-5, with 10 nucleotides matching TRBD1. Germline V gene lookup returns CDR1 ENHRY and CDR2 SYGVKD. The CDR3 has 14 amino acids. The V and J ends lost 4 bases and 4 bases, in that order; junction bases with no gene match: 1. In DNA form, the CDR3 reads TGTGCCATCAGTGGGACAGGGGGGAATCAGCCCCAGCATTTT. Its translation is CAISGTGGNQPQHF.

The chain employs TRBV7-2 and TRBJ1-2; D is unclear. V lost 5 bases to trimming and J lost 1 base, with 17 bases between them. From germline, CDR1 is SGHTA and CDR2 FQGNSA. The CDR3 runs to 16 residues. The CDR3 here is CASSQRPGRINYGYTF. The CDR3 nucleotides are TGTGCCAGCAGCCAGAGGCCTGGCAGGATTAACTATGGCTACACCTTC.

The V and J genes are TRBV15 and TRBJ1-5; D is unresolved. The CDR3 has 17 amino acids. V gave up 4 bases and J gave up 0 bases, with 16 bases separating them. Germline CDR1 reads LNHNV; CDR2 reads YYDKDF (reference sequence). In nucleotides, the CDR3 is TGTGCCACCAGCACCAGGACGGGATTCTTTAGCAATCAGCCCCAGCATTTT. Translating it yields CATSTRTGFFSNQPQHF.

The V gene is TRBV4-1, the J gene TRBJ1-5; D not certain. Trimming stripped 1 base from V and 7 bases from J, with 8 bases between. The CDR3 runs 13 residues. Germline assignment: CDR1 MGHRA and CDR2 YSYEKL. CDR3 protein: CASSQGQAQPQHF. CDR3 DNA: TGCGCCAGCAGCCAAGGTCAGGCACAGCCCCAGCATTTT.

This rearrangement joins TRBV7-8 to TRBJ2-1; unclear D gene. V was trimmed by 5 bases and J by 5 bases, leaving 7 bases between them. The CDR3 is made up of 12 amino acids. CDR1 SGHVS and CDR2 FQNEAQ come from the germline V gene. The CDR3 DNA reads TGTGCCAGCAGCGATGGGAACAATGAGCAGTTCTTC. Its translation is CASSDGNNEQFF.

For the CDR3, the DNA is TGTGCTAGTGGTTTCGGGGGCACCGGGGAGCTGTTTTTT. The encoded protein is CASGFGGTGELFF. This chain joins TRBV12-5 and TRBJ2-2, with a possible D match to TRBD2 (6 bases). V was cut by 3 bases and J by 4 bases, with 6 bases left in between. Germline V CDR1 and CDR2: LGHNT, FRNRAP. This CDR3 is built from 13 residues.

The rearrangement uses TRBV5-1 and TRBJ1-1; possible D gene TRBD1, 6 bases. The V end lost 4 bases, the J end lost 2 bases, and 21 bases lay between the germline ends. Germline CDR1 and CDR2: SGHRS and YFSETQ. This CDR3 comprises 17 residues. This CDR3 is CASSGSGGGAVNTEAFF. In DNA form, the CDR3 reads TGCGCCAGCAGCGGATCGGGGGGCGGGGCTGTTAACACTGAAGCTTTCTTT.